These 10 T cell receptor beta chains were all obtained from the same sample, sequenced in a study of cytomegalovirus exposure and HLA in healthy donors. The PCR made use of 60 Vbeta and 13 Jbeta primers. The protocol was immunoSEQ multiplex PCR, while the TCRdb copy is restricted to in-frame clones and leaves out a portion. This table has 80,000 or so clones, 75% to 85% appearing once. The sequenced sample was PBMCs. These receptors were obtained from a man aged 45 to 65 in good health and CMV-seropositive.

CDR3 nucleotides: TGTGCCAGCAGTGGGGGGAGTACCGGGGAGCTGTTTTTT. It translates to CASSGGSTGELFF. The chain combines TRBV7-3 with TRBJ2-2, with TRBD2 as a possible D gene (6 bases). This CDR3 has 13 amino acids. V lost 6 bases to trimming and J lost 5 bases, with 10 bases between them. The germline gives CDR1 SGHTA, CDR2 FQGTGA. Looking up the rest from reference TRBV7-3 and TRBJ2-2 gives the full variable domain: GAGVSQTPSNKVTEKGKYVELRCDPISGHTALYWYRQSLGQGPEFLIYFQGTGAADDSGLPNDRFFAVRPEGSVSTLKIQRTERGDSAVYLCASSGGSTGELFFGEGSRLTVL.

This clone was seen more than once but under ten times. The chain is built from TRBV15 and TRBJ2-3, with TRBD2 as a possible D gene (6 bases). This CDR3 region has 19 residues. V gave up 2 bases and J gave up 2 bases, with 23 bases separating them. The germline gives CDR1 LNHNV, CDR2 YYDKDF (reference sequence). The CDR3 coding sequence is TGTGCCACCAGCAGAATGCCCCTCGCCGGCGGGGCCCCCACAGATACGCAGTATTTT. Translation gives CATSRMPLAGGAPTDTQYF.

The rearrangement joins TRBV7-2 to TRBJ1-2; 9 positions match TRBD1. The V and J ends lost 0 bases and 8 bases, in that order; junction bases with no gene match: 10. This CDR3 contains 16 residues. Germline CDR1 SGHTA, CDR2 FQGNSA. DNA of the CDR3: TGTGCCAGCAGCTTAGCGACAGGGGGGGGGAGGATGGGCTACACCTTC. Protein sequence: CASSLATGGGRMGYTF. Full variable domain (rest looked up from reference TRBV7-2 and TRBJ1-2): GAGVSQSPSNKVTEKGKDVELRCDPISGHTALYWYRQSLGQGLEFLIYFQGNSAPDKSGLPSDRFSAERTGGSVSTLTIQRTQQEDSAVYLCASSLATGGGRMGYTFGSGTRLTVV.

This clone was detected only once. V gene TRBV2 combines with J gene TRBJ2-2; a weak D match, TRBD2 (5 bases). The CDR3 totals 16 residues. V lost 6 bases and J 4 bases, leaving 18 bases between the germline ends. CDR1 is SNHLY and CDR2 is FYNNEI in the germline V gene. CDR3 coding DNA: TGTGCCAGCAGCCCAACTCGGGCGGGTTTCACCGGGGAGCTGTTTTTT. This gives the protein CASSPTRAGFTGELFF.

The chain is built from TRBV21-1 and TRBJ2-7; the table assigns TRBD2, which was not confirmed against the DNA. TRBV21-1 is a pseudogene locus. This CDR3 spans 18 amino acids. CDR3 amino acids: CASSKSNPGVRESGEQYF. The DNA of the CDR3 is TGTGCCAGCAGCAAATCTAACCCAGGTGTGCGGGAGTCCGGGGAGCAGTACTTC.

J is TRBJ2-1 and V is TRBV19; 8 nucleotides line up with TRBD2. The CDR3 covers 13 residues. Trimming took 7 bases from V and 6 from J; bases not matched to a gene: 5. The germline gives CDR1 LNHDA, CDR2 SQIVND (reference sequence). CDR3 in DNA: TGTGCCAGTACTCGGGGGGGGCGCAATGAGCAGTTCTTC. Its translation is CASTRGGRNEQFF.

The J gene is TRBJ2-7, the V gene TRBV27, with 8 bases matching TRBD1. The V segment lost 5 bases and the J segment 2 bases; nucleotides outside the gene matches: 8. The CDR3 runs 15 residues. Germline lookup yields CDR1 MNHEY and CDR2 SMNVEV (reference sequence). The CDR3 bases are TGTGCCAGCAGTCAACGGACAGGGCCCACCTACGAGCAGTACTTC. It specifies CASSQRTGPTYEQYF.

This clone was detected a few times. The chain is built from TRBV7-3 and TRBJ2-6; TRBD2 matches at 7 bases. The CDR3 spans 19 residues. V shed 5 bases and J 0 bases; nucleotides not matched to a gene: 13. Germline CDR1 and CDR2: SGHTA and FQGTGA. Written as DNA, the CDR3 is TGTGCCAGCAGCCCCTTTTTTGGGACTAAGAGCTCTGGGGCCAACGTCCTGACTTTC. Amino acid sequence: CASSPFFGTKSSGANVLTF.

J is TRBJ2-4 and V is TRBV7-2, with TRBD2 matching 7 bases. Germline V lookup: CDR1 SGHTA, CDR2 FQGNSA. The CDR3 covers 14 residues. After removal of 5 bases from V and 4 bases from J, the junction contained 5 bases not matched to a gene. CDR3 coding DNA: TGTGCCAGCAGCGCGAATAGCGGGAAAAACATTCAGTACTTC. It translates to CASSANSGKNIQYF.

This chain links TRBV6-1 with TRBJ2-1, with unresolved D. The CDR3 loop spans 14 amino acids. Germline V gives CDR1 MNHNS, CDR2 SASEGT. V was cut by 2 bases and J by 4 bases, with 9 bases left in between. CDR3 sequence: CASSELPGYNEQFF. The CDR3 DNA sequence: TGTGCCAGCAGTGAACTCCCGGGTTACAATGAGCAGTTCTTC.